The T cell receptor beta chain described here comes from a study of blood T cell repertoires in COVID-19. In the study overall: Donors in the United States, Italy and Spain gave samples during acute or convalescent COVID-19. The cDNA or gDNA used as material had been derived from T cells, B-cell-depleted T cells, or PBMCs.

CDR1 is ENHRY and CDR2 is SYGVKD in the germline V gene. The CDR3 has 15 amino acids. The germline V and J ends were trimmed by 0 bases and 0 bases, with 6 bases remaining between them. In the original workflow: It was from reference gene primer amplification that nucleated cell counts were estimated. Generated by immunoSEQ multiplex PCR, the TCRdb table keeps only in-frame clones and is missing some. Clonal size and the V and J genes are those of that table, whereas D and trimming came from the DNA. The sample consists of 200,000 to 300,000 clones, almost 85% of them appearing once. This receptor was identified in a man aged 50-60 years with acute or convalescent COVID-19. This chain joins TRBV10-3 and TRBJ1-5; D uncertain. The sample taken for sequencing was peripheral blood. CDR3 sequence reads: CAISESLDSNQPQHF. The CDR3 nucleotides read TGTGCCATCAGTGAGTCACTAGATAGCAATCAGCCCCAGCATTTT.